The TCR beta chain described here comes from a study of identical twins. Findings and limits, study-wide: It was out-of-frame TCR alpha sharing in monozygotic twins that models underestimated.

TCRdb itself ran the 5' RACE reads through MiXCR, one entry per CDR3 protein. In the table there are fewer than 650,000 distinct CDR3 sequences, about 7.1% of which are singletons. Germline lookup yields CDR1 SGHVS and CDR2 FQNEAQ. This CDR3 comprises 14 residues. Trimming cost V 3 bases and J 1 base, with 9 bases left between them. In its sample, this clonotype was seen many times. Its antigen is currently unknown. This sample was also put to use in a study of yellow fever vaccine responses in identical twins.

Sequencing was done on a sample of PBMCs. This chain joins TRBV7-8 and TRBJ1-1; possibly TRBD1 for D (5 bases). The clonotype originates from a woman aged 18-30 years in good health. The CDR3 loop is CASSFLGGNTEAFF. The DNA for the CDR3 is TGTGCCAGCAGCTTCTTGGGGGGGAACACTGAAGCTTTCTTT.